This is a list of T cell receptor beta chains from one sample in a study of CD8 T cells in ankylosing spondylitis. TCRdb used MiXCR to reprocess the 5' RACE reads, holding one entry per CDR3 protein. The sample has 400,000 to 450,000 distinct CDR3 sequences; approximately 17% are singletons. The specimen sequenced was blood, either unsorted or a sorted T cell fraction (not recorded which). The source of these receptors is a male donor with ankylosing spondylitis. Each CDR3 is given with its conserved first and last residue. The order of the fields is J gene, clone size, D gene, V gene, CDR3 protein, CDR3 DNA. The D gene is left open where the match is weak. Part of the rows lack a size; the others show once, few, many or a class for expanded clones.

>TRBJ1-2|.|TRBD1|TRBV5-6
CASSGPGQGRMYGCTF
TGTGCCAGCAGCGGCCCGGGACAGGGAAGGATGTATGGCTGCACCTTC
>TRBJ2-3|.|.|TRBV7-7
CASSLGNVAASTDTQYF
TGTGCTAGCAGCTTAGGAAACGTAGCGGCTAGCACAGATACGCAGTATTTT
>TRBJ2-1|.|.|TRBV7-3
CASSLNTDEQFF
TGTGCCAGCAGCTTAAACACTGATGAGCAGTTCTTC
>TRBJ1-3|.|.|TRBV20-1
CSAVLGQAGNTIYF
TGCAGTGCTGTCCTGGGGCAGGCTGGAAACACCATATATTTT
>TRBJ2-3|few|TRBD2|TRBV9
CASSVVAGGADTQYF
TGTGCCAGCAGCGTAGTAGCGGGGGGGGCAGATACGCAGTATTTT
>TRBJ2-7|.|TRBD2|TRBV6-2/TRBV6-3
CASRASSGGLYEQYF
TGTGCCAGCAGGGCATCTAGCGGGGGATTATACGAGCAGTACTTC
>TRBJ2-1|many|TRBD2|TRBV4-2
CASSQEAASGANEQFF
TGTGCCAGCAGCCAAGAAGCGGCTAGCGGGGCCAATGAGCAGTTCTTC
>TRBJ2-2|.|TRBD2|TRBV6-1
CASSEGGLAGPRELFF
TGTGCCAGCAGTGAAGGGGGACTAGCGGGCCCCAGGGAGCTGTTTTTT
>TRBJ1-3|few|TRBD1|TRBV29-1
CSGWDRGVSGNTIYF
TGCAGCGGCTGGGACAGGGGAGTCTCTGGAAACACCATATATTTT
>TRBJ2-1|.|.|TRBV11-2
CASSLELAGNEQFF
TGTGCCAGCAGCTTAGAATTGGCCGGCAATGAGCAGTTCTTC
>TRBJ2-7|many|.|TRBV12-3/TRBV12-4
CASSLDNYEQYF
TGTGCCAGCAGCTTAGACAACTACGAGCAGTACTTC
>TRBJ1-2|.|TRBD1|TRBV15
CATRKTGGAGGYTF
TGTGCCACCAGAAAAACAGGGGGCGCGGGTGGCTACACCTTC
>TRBJ2-3|few|.|TRBV7-9
CASSYEGGAADTQYF
TGTGCCAGCAGCTACGAAGGGGGGGCAGCAGATACGCAGTATTTT
>TRBJ2-5|many|.|TRBV20-1
CSAPDRAAQYF
TGCAGTGCCCCGGATAGGGCTGCCCAGTACTTC
>TRBJ1-4|.|.|TRBV25-1
CASRSGAEKLFF
TGTGCCAGCAGGAGCGGAGCCGAAAAACTGTTTTTT
>TRBJ1-1|few|.|TRBV3-1
CASSRAMRDTEAFF
TGTGCCAGCAGCCGGGCGATGAGGGATACTGAAGCTTTCTTT
>TRBJ2-4|many|.|TRBV6-1
CASRPGAAKNIQYF
TGTGCCAGCAGGCCCGGGGCCGCCAAAAACATTCAGTACTTC
>TRBJ1-5|many|TRBD1|TRBV6-1
CASRAGTVNQPQHF
TGTGCCAGCAGGGCCGGGACAGTCAATCAGCCCCAGCATTTT
>TRBJ2-1|few|TRBD2|TRBV9
CASSPHRGGMEDEQFF
TGTGCCAGCAGCCCCCACCGGGGAGGGATGGAGGATGAGCAGTTCTTC
>TRBJ1-4|many|TRBD1|TRBV20-1
CSAREQGVPEKLFF
TGCAGTGCTAGAGAACAGGGGGTCCCTGAAAAACTGTTTTTT
>TRBJ2-4|.|TRBD1|TRBV28
CASNKAGGKNIQYF
TGTGCCAGCAACAAGGCAGGGGGCAAAAACATTCAGTACTTC
>TRBJ1-5|few|.|TRBV7-2
CASSLGSMVPQHF
TGTGCCAGCAGCTTAGGCTCGATGGTGCCCCAGCATTTT